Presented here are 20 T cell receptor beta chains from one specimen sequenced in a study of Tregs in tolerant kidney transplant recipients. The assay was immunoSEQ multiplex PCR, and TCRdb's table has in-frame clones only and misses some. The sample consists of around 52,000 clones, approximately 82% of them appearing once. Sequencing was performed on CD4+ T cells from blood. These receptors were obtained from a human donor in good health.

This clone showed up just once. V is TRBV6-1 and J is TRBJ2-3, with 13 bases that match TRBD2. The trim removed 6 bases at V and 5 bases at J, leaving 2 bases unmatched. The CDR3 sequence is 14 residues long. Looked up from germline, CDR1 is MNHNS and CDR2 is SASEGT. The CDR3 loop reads CASRRTSGGDTQYF. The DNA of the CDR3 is TGTGCCAGCAGGAGGACTAGCGGGGGAGATACGCAGTATTTT.

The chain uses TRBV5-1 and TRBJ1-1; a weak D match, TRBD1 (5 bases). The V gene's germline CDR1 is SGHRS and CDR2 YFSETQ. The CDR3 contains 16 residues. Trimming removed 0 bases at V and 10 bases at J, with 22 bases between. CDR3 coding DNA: TGCGCCAGCAGCTTGGCCTTGACAGCCGGGAAACGTGGAGCTTTCTTT. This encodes CASSLALTAGKRGAFF.

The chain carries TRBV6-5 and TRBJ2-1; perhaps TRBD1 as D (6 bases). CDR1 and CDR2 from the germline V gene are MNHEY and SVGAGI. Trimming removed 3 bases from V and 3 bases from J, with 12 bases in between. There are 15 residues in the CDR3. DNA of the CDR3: TGTGCCAGCAGTTATGGGTCAGGGGTCTACAATGAGCAGTTCTTC. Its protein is CASSYGSGVYNEQFF.

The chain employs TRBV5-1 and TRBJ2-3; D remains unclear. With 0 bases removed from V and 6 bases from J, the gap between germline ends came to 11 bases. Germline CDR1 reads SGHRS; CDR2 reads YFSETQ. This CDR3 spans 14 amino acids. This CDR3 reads CASSLADGGDTQYF. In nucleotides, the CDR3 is TGCGCCAGCAGCTTGGCAGACGGTGGGGATACGCAGTATTTT.

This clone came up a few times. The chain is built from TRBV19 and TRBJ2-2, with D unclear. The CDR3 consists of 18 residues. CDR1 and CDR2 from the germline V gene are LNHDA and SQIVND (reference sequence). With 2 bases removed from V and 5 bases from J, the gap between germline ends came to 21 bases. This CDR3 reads CASSIFRRTKHTTGELFF. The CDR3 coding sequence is TGTGCCAGTAGTATATTCCGGCGGACCAAACATACAACCGGGGAGCTGTTTTTT.

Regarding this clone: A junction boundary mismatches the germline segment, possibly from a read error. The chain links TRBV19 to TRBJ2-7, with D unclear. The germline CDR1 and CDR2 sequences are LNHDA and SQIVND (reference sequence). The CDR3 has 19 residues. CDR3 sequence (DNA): TGTGCCAGTAGCATAGGCCTTGCTGGGTGGGCAGGCAGATCCTACGAGCAGTACTTC. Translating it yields CASSIGLAGWAGRSYEQYF.

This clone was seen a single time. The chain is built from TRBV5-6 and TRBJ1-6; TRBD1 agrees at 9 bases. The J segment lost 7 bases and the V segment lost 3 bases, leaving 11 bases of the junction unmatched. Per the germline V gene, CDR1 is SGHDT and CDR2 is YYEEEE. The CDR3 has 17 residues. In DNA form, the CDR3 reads TGTGCCAGCAGCTATGGACAGGGGTGGGGGGAAAATTCACCCCTCCACTTT. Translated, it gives CASSYGQGWGENSPLHF.

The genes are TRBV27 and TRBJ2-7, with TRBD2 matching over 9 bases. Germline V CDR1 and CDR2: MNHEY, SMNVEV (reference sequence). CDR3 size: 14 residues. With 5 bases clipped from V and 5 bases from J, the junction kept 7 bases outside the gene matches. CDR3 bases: TGTGCCAGCAGTGCCGTAGCGGGAGTCAACGAGCAGTACTTC. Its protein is CASSAVAGVNEQYF.

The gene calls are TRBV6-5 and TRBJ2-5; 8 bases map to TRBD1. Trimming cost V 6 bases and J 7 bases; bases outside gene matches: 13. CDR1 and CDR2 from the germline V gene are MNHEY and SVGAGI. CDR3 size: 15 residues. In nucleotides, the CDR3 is TGTGCCAGCAGGCCTATGACAGGGGCCCCGGGGACCCAGTACTTC. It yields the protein CASRPMTGAPGTQYF.

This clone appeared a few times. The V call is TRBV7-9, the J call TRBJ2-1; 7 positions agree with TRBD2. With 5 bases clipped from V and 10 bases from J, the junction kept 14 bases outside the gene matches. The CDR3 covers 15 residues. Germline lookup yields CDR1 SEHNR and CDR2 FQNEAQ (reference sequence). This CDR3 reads CASSLLATGTGEQFF. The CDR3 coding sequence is TGTGCCAGCAGCCTACTAGCGACCGGGACCGGGGAGCAGTTCTTC.

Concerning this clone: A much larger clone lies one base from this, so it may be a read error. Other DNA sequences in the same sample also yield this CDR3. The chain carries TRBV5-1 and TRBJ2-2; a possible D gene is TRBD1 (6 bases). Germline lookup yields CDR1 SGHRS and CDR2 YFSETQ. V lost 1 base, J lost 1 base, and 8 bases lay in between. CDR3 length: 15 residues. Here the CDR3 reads CASSLLQGNTGELFF. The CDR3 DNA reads TGCGCCAGCAGCTTGTTACAGGGGAACACCGGGGAGCTGTTTTTT.

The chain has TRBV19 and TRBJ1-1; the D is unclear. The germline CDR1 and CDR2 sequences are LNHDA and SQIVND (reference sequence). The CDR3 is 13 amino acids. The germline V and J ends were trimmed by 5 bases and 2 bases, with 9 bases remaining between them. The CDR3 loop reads CASSSLLNTEAFF. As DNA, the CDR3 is TGTGCCAGTAGTTCCCTGCTCAACACTGAAGCTTTCTTT.

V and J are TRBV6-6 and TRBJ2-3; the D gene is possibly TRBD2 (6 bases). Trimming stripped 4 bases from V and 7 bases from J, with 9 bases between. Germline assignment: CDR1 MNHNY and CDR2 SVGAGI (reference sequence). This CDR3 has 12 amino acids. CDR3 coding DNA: TGTGCCAGCAGTTGGGGGGAAAATACGCAGTATTTT. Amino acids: CASSWGENTQYF.

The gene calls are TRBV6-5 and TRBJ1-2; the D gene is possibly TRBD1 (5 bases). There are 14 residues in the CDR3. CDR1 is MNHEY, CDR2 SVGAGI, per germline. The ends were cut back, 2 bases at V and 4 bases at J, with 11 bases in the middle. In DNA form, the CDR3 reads TGTGCCAGCAGTTACGGTCGGGGGTTCTATGGCTACACCTTC. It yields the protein CASSYGRGFYGYTF.

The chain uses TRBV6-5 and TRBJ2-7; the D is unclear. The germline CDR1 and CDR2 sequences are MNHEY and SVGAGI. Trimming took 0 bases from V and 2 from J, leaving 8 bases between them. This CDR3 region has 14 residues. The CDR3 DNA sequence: TGTGCCAGCAGTTACTCGGCAAACACCTACGAGCAGTACTTC. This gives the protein CASSYSANTYEQYF.

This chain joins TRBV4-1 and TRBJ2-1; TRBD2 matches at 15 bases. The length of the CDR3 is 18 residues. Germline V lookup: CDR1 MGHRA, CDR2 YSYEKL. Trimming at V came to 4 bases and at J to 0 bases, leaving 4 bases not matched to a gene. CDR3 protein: CASSRGLAGGSSYNEQFF. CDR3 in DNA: TGCGCCAGCAGCCGAGGACTAGCGGGGGGGAGCTCCTACAATGAGCAGTTCTTC.

The CDR3 region has the DNA TGTGCCACCAGCAGGAACCCGTTGGGGGGGGGCCGCACAGATACGCAGTATTTT. As protein: CATSRNPLGGGRTDTQYF. The genes are TRBV15 and TRBJ2-3; the D gene is possibly TRBD2 (7 bases). Germline assignment: CDR1 LNHNV and CDR2 YYDKDF (reference sequence). The ends were cut back, 3 bases at V and 1 base at J, with 20 bases in the middle. This CDR3 region has 18 residues. The whole variable domain, filled in from reference TRBV15 and TRBJ2-3, reads DAMVIQNPRYQVTQFGKPVTLSCSQTLNHNVMYWYQQKSSQAPKLLFHYYDKDFNNEADTPDNFQSRRPNTSFCFLDIRSPGLGDTAMYLCATSRNPLGGGRTDTQYFGPGTRLTVL.

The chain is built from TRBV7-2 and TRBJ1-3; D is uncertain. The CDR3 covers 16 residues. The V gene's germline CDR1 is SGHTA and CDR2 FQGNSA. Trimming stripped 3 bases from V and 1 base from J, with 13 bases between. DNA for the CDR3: TGTGCCAGCAGCTTCCTGGGGTTGGGGTCTGGAAACACCATATATTTT. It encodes CASSFLGLGSGNTIYF.

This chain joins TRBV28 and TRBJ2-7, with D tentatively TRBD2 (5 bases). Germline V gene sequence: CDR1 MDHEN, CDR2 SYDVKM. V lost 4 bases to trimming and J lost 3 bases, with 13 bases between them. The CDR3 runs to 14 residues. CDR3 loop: CASSYNRLNYEQYF. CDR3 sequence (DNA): TGTGCCAGCAGTTATAACAGACTAAACTACGAGCAGTACTTC.

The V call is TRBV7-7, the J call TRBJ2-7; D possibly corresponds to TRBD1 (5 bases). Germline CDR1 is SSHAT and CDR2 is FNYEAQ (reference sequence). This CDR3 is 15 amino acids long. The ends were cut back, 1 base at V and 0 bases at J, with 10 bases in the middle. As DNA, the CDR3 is TGTGCCAGCAGCTTAGGCAGGGAACCCTCCTACGAGCAGTACTTC. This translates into CASSLGREPSYEQYF.